This T cell receptor (beta chain) was profiled in a study of cytomegalovirus exposure and HLA in healthy donors. The study ran its PCR with 60 Vbeta and 13 Jbeta primers. Method: immunoSEQ multiplex PCR; TCRdb's copy keeps in-frame clones and lacks some. The data show under 200,000 clones, roughly four fifths seen once. The ends lost 7 bases at V and 7 bases at J; junction bases unmatched: 12. The CDR3 consists of 13 residues. The germline gives CDR1 SQVTM, CDR2 ANQGSEA. The chain has TRBV29-1 and TRBJ1-1; 7 bases are shared with TRBD1. Sequenced sample: PBMCs. The receptor's source is a man aged 45-65 years in good health and CMV-seropositive. The CDR3 nucleotides are TGCAGCGCCCAGACAGGGCCAGAATATGAAGCTTTCTTT. The encoded protein is CSAQTGPEYEAFF. The whole variable domain, remainder taken from reference TRBV29-1 and TRBJ1-1, is SAVISQKPSRDICQRGTSLTIQCQVDSQVTMMFWYRQQPGQSLTLIATANQGSEATYESGFVIDKFPISRPNLTFSTLTVSNMSPEDSSIYLCSAQTGPEYEAFFGQGTRLTVV.